The source of this TCR beta chain is a study of T cells in Graves' hyperthyroidism and ophthalmopathy (dated by TCRdb to between 2018 and 2020). About the study as a whole: Peripheral blood was collected at initial diagnosis, before any treatment. The paper describes TCR Vbeta CDR3 sequencing of about 140 peripheral blood samples, made up of some 40 ophthalmopathy patients, 70 to 75 hyperthyroidism patients and roughly 17 progressor patients. After sampling, hyperthyroidism patients received methimazole starting at 30 mg daily, and ophthalmopathy patients received high-dose intravenous methylprednisolone. For training and testing, the 100 patients in the discovery cohort were randomly divided in a 7:3 ratio. In about 6 Graves' hyperthyroidism patients, the study also compared T-cell repertoires from thyroid tissue with T-cell repertoires from blood. To identify TCR V-J signatures that set the groups apart, the researchers used a discovery cohort of approximately 98 patients, made up of 43 with Graves' ophthalmopathy and 57 with stable Graves' hyperthyroidism. Whether ophthalmopathy could be predicted prospectively was tested in an independent validation cohort made up of about 18 hyperthyroidism patients plus 17 patients who later progressed to ophthalmopathy.

The TCR beta CDR3 regions were amplified from the RNA transcripts. A first-round RT-PCR of the TCR CDR3 used the HTBI primer set with the Qiagen OneStep RT-PCR kit. A second multiplex PCR round built the libraries, followed by size selection and purification. Sequencing of the libraries was done on an Illumina HiSeq2000 using paired-end 100 bp reads. From the authors' description of their analysis: Raw data were processed with SOAPnuke, discarding reads with adapters, uncalled bases, mean Phred below 15, or no exact constant-primer or identifier match. COPE v1.2.5 was used to merge the high-quality paired reads, and each unique nucleotide sequence was defined as a clonotype. MiTCR v1.1 was used to align clonotypes to the IMGT TRBV, TRBD and TRBJ reference segments. The analysis included only V-J combinations with a frequency above 0.0001, which together covered more than 98% of the repertoires. A TCS score was defined as the ratio between F50 (clonal expansion) and ExV (chaos), using BLOSUM62-based TCRdist between CDR3 peptides within each V-J. Welch's t-statistics and random forest reduced some 510 V-J features to fewer than 15, which were used in a naive Bayes classifier (R e1071). The similarity between thyroid and blood repertoires was quantified using the Morisita-Horn index. The raw public data were reprocessed by TCRdb itself: fastp quality trimming at Q25, MiXCR clonotype calling, in-frame beta chains only. Rows with one shared CDR3 protein collapse into an entry with the most common genes and DNA. TCRdb's processing, not the study's, gives the V and J calls here. For this sample the table gives nearly 750,000 distinct CDR3 sequences, of which 30% to 40% were detected only once. The ten top clones hold around 29% of the sample.

General findings and caveats noted by the study authors: Sample size was not statistically predetermined, and blinding of investigators to group allocation was not performed. In validation, progression to ophthalmopathy was predicted by the model with more than 65% sensitivity and under 85% specificity, a median of roughly 6 months before onset. Most expanded thyroid clonotypes (frequency above 0.001) were also found in blood, which suggests that blood repertoires may mirror thyroid immune responses. A 13 V-J signature model separated ophthalmopathy from stable hyperthyroidism, with 87.88% sensitivity and 81.08% specificity in cross-validation and 80%/75% in testing.

Graves' hyperthyroidism was defined as stable when no progression to ophthalmopathy occurred over 18 months of follow-up. The hyperthyroidism patients were between 18 and 65 years old and newly diagnosed, with a disease duration of less than 2 months. Patients with uncontrolled infections, other autoimmune diseases, pregnancy or lactation were excluded. Diagnoses relied on clinical symptoms, serum thyroxine and TRAb, thyroid ultrasound and orbital computed tomography. PBMCs were isolated from about 10 ml of fresh peripheral blood by Ficoll-Paque density gradient centrifugation. Total RNA was extracted with Trizol reagent, and quality was checked on an Agilent 2100 Bioanalyzer. At least ten counts were recorded for this clonotype. Its antigen is still unknown. No base quality values were provided; no much bigger clone lies one nucleotide off. V was cut back by 0 bases and J by 4 bases, leaving a gap of 9 bases between them. CDR1 ENHRY and CDR2 SYGVKD are derived from the germline V gene. The CDR3, cysteine through phenylalanine, is 14 amino acids long. Only the CDR3 portion is preserved as DNA: 42 bases, with reading frame beginning at the first base.

The V gene is TRBV10-3 and the J gene is TRBJ2-5, and the D gene may be TRBD2, 6 bases matching. Sequencing was performed on blood. The receptor's source is a woman in her thirties or forties with Graves' hyperthyroidism. Here the CDR3 is given as CAISESLGGETQYF. In nucleotide form, the sequence is TGTGCCATCAGTGAGTCACTCGGGGGAGAGACCCAGTACTTC.